Listed below are T cell receptor beta chains from one sample, sequenced in a study of T cells in Graves' hyperthyroidism and ophthalmopathy. MiXCR was run by TCRdb on the multiplex PCR reads, yielding one entry per CDR3 protein. The sample comprises 300,000 to 450,000 distinct CDR3 sequences, 20% to 25% of which are singletons, and about 70% rests with the top ten. Specimen: blood. Receptors originate from a man aged 50-59 years with Graves' hyperthyroidism. The CDR3 runs from the conserved cysteine through the conserved F or W. The D gene is left open where the match is weak. Size is omitted from some rows. Given values are once, few, many or a class for expanded clones.

V gene: TRBV6-1
J gene: TRBJ2-7
clone size: many
D gene: TRBD2
CDR3 protein: CAPSEGGTSGTGSLEQYF
CDR3 DNA: TGTGCCCCCAGTGAAGGGGGGACTAGCGGGACGGGCTCTTTAGAGCAGTACTTC

V gene: TRBV5-1
J gene: TRBJ2-1
clone size: .
D gene: TRBD1
CDR3 protein: CASSLGDRAGFF
CDR3 DNA: TGCGCCAGCAGCTTGGGGGACAGGGCCGGGTTCTTC

V gene: TRBV3-1
J gene: TRBJ1-5
clone size: few
D gene: .
CDR3 protein: CASSQGPGVSNQPQHF
CDR3 DNA: TGTGCCAGCAGCCAAGGCCCAGGGGTTAGCAATCAGCCCCAGCATTTT

V gene: TRBV24-1
J gene: TRBJ2-5
clone size: .
D gene: TRBD1
CDR3 protein: CATSDSGGEPRGTQYF
CDR3 DNA: TGTGCCACCAGTGACTCAGGGGGCGAACCCCGAGGGACCCAGTACTTC

V gene: TRBV27
J gene: TRBJ2-1
clone size: .
D gene: TRBD2
CDR3 protein: CASSLGGFYNEQFF
CDR3 DNA: TGTGCCAGCAGTTTGGGGGGGTTCTACAATGAGCAGTTCTTC

V gene: TRBV11-2
J gene: TRBJ2-3
clone size: few
D gene: TRBD2
CDR3 protein: CASSLATSGTISYTQYF
CDR3 DNA: TGTGCCAGCAGCTTGGCCACTAGCGGCACCATTTCCTATACGCAGTATTTT

V gene: TRBV20-1
J gene: TRBJ1-2
clone size: few
D gene: .
CDR3 protein: CSARDLGEDGYTF
CDR3 DNA: TGCAGTGCTAGAGATTTAGGGGAGGATGGCTACACCTTC

V gene: TRBV7-2
J gene: TRBJ2-1
clone size: few
D gene: .
CDR3 protein: CASSYYDEQFF
CDR3 DNA: TGTGCCAGCAGTTACTATGATGAGCAGTTCTTC

V gene: TRBV20-1
J gene: TRBJ2-3
clone size: .
D gene: .
CDR3 protein: CSASPGSSTDTQYF
CDR3 DNA: TGCAGTGCTAGCCCCGGGAGTTCGACAGATACGCAGTATTTT

V gene: TRBV20-1
J gene: TRBJ1-1
clone size: .
D gene: .
CDR3 protein: CSAPSGHPGTEAFF
CDR3 DNA: TGCAGTGCTCCCTCGGGACACCCAGGGACTGAAGCTTTCTTT

V gene: TRBV20-1
J gene: TRBJ2-7
clone size: .
D gene: TRBD1
CDR3 protein: CSAIRRTGGDEQYF
CDR3 DNA: TGCAGTGCGATCCGCCGGACAGGGGGTGACGAGCAGTACTTC

V gene: TRBV5-1
J gene: TRBJ2-6
clone size: .
D gene: .
CDR3 protein: CASSLDVSGANVLTF
CDR3 DNA: TGCGCCAGCAGCTTGGACGTCTCTGGGGCCAACGTCCTGACTTTC

V gene: TRBV7-9
J gene: TRBJ2-3
clone size: few
D gene: TRBD2
CDR3 protein: CASSGGVLRTDTQYF
CDR3 DNA: TGTGCCAGCAGCGGGGGGGTCCTACGCACAGATACGCAGTATTTT

V gene: TRBV6-4
J gene: TRBJ2-4
clone size: .
D gene: .
CDR3 protein: CASSARNSTAKTKNIQYF
CDR3 DNA: TGTGCCAGCAGTGCACGGAACAGTACTGCCAAGACCAAAAACATTCAGTACTTC

V gene: TRBV18
J gene: TRBJ2-3
clone size: .
D gene: .
CDR3 protein: CASSPPRNTDTQYF
CDR3 DNA: TGTGCCAGCTCACCACCAAGAAACACAGATACGCAGTATTTT

V gene: TRBV6-1
J gene: TRBJ1-5
clone size: .
D gene: .
CDR3 protein: CASRERGYSNQPQHF
CDR3 DNA: TGTGCCAGCAGGGAGAGGGGGTATAGCAATCAGCCCCAGCATTTT

V gene: TRBV28
J gene: TRBJ1-1
clone size: .
D gene: .
CDR3 protein: CASSFWGTEAFF
CDR3 DNA: TGTGCCAGCAGTTTTTGGGGAACTGAAGCTTTCTTT

V gene: TRBV3-1
J gene: TRBJ2-1
clone size: .
D gene: .
CDR3 protein: CASSQLRSNEQFF
CDR3 DNA: TGTGCCAGCAGCCAATTGAGGTCCAATGAGCAGTTCTTC

V gene: TRBV10-3
J gene: TRBJ2-1
clone size: .
D gene: TRBD2
CDR3 protein: CAIQGLAGNEQFF
CDR3 DNA: TGTGCCATTCAGGGACTAGCGGGCAATGAGCAGTTCTTC